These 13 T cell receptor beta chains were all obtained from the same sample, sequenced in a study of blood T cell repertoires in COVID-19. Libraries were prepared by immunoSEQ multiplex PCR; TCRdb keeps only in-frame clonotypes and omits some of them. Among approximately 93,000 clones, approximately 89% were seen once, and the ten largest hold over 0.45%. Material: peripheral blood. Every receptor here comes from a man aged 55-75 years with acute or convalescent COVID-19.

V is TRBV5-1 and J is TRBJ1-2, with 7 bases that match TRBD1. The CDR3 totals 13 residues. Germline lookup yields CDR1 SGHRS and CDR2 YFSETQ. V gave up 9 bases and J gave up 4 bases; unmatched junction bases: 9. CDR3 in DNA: TGCGCCACCTCGGGACAGCCGCTCTATGGCTACACCTTC. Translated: CATSGQPLYGYTF.

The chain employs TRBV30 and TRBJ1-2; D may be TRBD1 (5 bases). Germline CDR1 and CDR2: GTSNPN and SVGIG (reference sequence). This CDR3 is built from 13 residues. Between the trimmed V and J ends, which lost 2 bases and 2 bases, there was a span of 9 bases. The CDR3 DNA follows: TGTGCCTGGAGTCCCGGACAAAACTATGGCTACACCTTC. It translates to CAWSPGQNYGYTF.

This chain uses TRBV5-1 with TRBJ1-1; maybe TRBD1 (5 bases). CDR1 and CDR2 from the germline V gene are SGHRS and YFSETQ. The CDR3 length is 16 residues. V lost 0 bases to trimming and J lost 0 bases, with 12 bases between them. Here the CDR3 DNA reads TGCGCCAGCAGCTTGGGTGGGGCGACTCTGAACACTGAAGCTTTCTTT. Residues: CASSLGGATLNTEAFF.

For the CDR3, the DNA is TGTGCCAGCACGTCGAGTATTAATAGCAATCAGCCCCAGCATTTT. It encodes CASTSSINSNQPQHF. The chain employs TRBV7-4 and TRBJ1-5; D uncertain. V gave up 7 bases and J gave up 0 bases, with 13 bases separating them. The length of the CDR3 is 15 residues. Per the germline V gene, CDR1 is SGHVT and CDR2 is SQSDAQ. The full variable domain, rest sourced from reference TRBV7-4 and TRBJ1-5, is GAGVSQSPRYKVAKRGRDVALRCDSISGHVTLYWYRQTLGQGSEVLTYSQSDAQRDKSGRPSGRFSAERPERSVSTLKIQRTEQGDSAVYLCASTSSINSNQPQHFGDGTRLSIL.

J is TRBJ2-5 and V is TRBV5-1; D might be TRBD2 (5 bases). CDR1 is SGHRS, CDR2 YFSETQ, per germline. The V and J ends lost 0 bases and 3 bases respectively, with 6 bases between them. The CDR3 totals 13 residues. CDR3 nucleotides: TGCGCCAGCAGCTTGGCAGCGGAAGAGACCCAGTACTTC. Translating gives CASSLAAEETQYF.

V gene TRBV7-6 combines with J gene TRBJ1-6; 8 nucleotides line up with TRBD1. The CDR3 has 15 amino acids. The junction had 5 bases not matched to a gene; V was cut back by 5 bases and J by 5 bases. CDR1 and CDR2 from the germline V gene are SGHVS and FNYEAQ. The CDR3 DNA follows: TGTGCCAGCAGCAACCAGGGGGCCAATAATTCACCCCTCCACTTT. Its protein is CASSNQGANNSPLHF.

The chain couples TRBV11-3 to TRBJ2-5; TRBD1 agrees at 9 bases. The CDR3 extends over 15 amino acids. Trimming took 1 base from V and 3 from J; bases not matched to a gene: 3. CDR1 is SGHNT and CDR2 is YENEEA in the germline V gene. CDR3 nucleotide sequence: TGTGCCAGCAGCTTAGGGAGGGACAGGGAAGAGACCCAGTACTTC. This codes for CASSLGRDREETQYF. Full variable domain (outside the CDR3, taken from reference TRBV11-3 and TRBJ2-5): EAGVVQSPRYKIIEKKQPVAFWCNPISGHNTLYWYLQNLGQGPELLIRYENEEAVDDSQLPKDRFSAERLKGVDSTLKIQPAELGDSAVYLCASSLGRDREETQYFGPGTRLLVL.

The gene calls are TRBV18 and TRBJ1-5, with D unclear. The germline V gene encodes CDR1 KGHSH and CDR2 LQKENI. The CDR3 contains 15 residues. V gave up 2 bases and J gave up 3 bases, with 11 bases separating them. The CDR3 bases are TGTGCCAGCTCACCATCGACTGGTTTCAATCAGCCCCAGCATTTT. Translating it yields CASSPSTGFNQPQHF. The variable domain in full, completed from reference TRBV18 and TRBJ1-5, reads NAGVMQNPRHLVRRRGQEARLRCSPMKGHSHVYWYRQLPEEGLKFMVYLQKENIIDESGMPKERFSAEFPKEGPSILRIQQVVRGDSAAYFCASSPSTGFNQPQHFGDGTRLSIL.

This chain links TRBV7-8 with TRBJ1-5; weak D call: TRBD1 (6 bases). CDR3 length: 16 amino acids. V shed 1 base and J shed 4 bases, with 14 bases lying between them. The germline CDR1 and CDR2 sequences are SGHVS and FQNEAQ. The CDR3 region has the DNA TGTGCCAGCAGCTTAGTTGGGGGCAGGGTAAATCAGCCCCAGCATTTT. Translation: CASSLVGGRVNQPQHF.

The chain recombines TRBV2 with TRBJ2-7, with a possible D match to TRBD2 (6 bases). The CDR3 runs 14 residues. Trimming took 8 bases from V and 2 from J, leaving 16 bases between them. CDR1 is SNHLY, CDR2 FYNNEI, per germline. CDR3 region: CASEPEWGAYEQYF. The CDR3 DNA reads TGTGCCAGCGAACCCGAGTGGGGGGCCTACGAGCAGTACTTC.

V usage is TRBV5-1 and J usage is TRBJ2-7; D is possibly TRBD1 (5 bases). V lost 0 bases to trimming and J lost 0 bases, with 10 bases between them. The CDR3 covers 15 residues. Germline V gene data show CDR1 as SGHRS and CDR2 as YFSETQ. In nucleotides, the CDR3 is TGCGCCAGCAGCTTGGGGACACTGGGCTCCTACGAGCAGTACTTC. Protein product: CASSLGTLGSYEQYF.

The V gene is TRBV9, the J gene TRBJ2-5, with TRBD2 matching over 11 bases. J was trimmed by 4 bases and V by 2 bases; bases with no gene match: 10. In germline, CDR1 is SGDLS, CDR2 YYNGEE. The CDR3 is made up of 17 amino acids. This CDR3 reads CASSVGLLAGVRETQYF. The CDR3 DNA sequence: TGTGCCAGCAGCGTTGGATTACTAGCGGGGGTTCGAGAGACCCAGTACTTC. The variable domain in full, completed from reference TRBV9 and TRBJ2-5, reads DSGVTQTPKHLITATGQRVTLRCSPRSGDLSVYWYQQSLDQGLQFLIQYYNGEERAKGNILERFSAQQFPDLHSELNLSSLELGDSALYFCASSVGLLAGVRETQYFGPGTRLLVL.

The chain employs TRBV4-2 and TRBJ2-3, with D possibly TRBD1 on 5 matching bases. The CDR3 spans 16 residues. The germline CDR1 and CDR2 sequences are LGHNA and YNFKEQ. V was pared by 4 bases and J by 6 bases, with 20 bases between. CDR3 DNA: TGTGCCAGCAGCCCACTACAAGGGGTCCCCTCCGATACGCAGTATTTT. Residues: CASSPLQGVPSDTQYF.